This TCR beta chain is drawn from a study of blood T cells in healthy people across ages. Study-wide points: Diversity of TCR beta per million T cells declined in a roughly linear way with age.

PCR was performed a second time for about 7 to 12 cycles using a sample-barcoded 5' primer and a J-beta primer mix. TCRdb processed the 5' RACE reads anew with MiXCR; each CDR3 protein has one entry. This table has 870,000 or so distinct CDR3 sequences, 25% to 35% appearing once. The individuals who served as donors were healthy Caucasians living in Russia, aged about 6 to 100. Remarks on this clonotype: The antigen remains undetermined. Given a much more abundant clone one base away, this may be a read error.

The clonotype originates from a woman older than 75 in good health. The sample was blood.

The CDR3 DNA follows: TGTGCCGGCAGCCAAGGAGGGGTCCTGGTGTACGAGCAGTACTTC. Translated, it gives CAGSQGGVLVYEQYF. V is TRBV3-1 and J is TRBJ2-7; D possibly corresponds to TRBD2 (6 bases). Germline CDR1 LGHDT, CDR2 YNNKEL (reference sequence). The CDR3 is made up of 15 amino acids.